These T cell receptor beta chains were read from a single sample in a study of shared clonotypes between healthy human individuals. Clones were read by immunoSEQ multiplex PCR, and TCRdb kept only the in-frame ones, dropping some. There are roughly 720,000 clones in the sample; around 90% occur only once, and more than 30% lies in the top ten. Material for sequencing was memory CD8+ T cells from PBMCs. The receptors were sampled from a man between 18 and 35 years old in good health. Some clones in this sample may be carry-over from other donors' samples. CDR3s include the opening cysteine and the closing phenylalanine or tryptophan. A D gene is named only where the DNA matches it firmly. Not every row has a clone size; where given, it reads once, few, many or a size class.

TRBD1	NA	TRBV28	TRBJ2-1	CASSLSGTVVYNEQFF	TGTGCCAGCAGTTTATCCGGGACAGTCGTCTACAATGAGCAGTTCTTC
NA	NA	TRBV7-9	TRBJ2-2	CASRLPSSRGEGELFF	TGTGCCAGCAGGCTTCCTTCCTCTAGGGGAGAGGGGGAGCTGTTTTTT
NA	NA	TRBV30	TRBJ2-2	CATWGHTGELFF	TGTGCAACTTGGGGCCACACCGGGGAGCTGTTTTTT
NA	NA	TRBV19	TRBJ2-7	CASSIGVRNTYEQYF	TGTGCCAGTAGTATCGGGGTGAGGAATACCTACGAGCAGTACTTC
TRBD2	NA	TRBV13	TRBJ2-7	CASSLHGRGYEQYF	TGTGCCAGCAGCTTACACGGGAGGGGCTACGAGCAGTACTTC
NA	medium-sized	TRBV29-1	TRBJ2-7	CSVVARDQAYEQYF	TGCAGCGTTGTGGCCAGGGACCAGGCCTACGAGCAGTACTTC
NA	few	TRBV27	TRBJ1-1	CASSLRVGTEAFF	TGTGCCAGCAGTTTGAGGGTAGGGACTGAAGCTTTCTTT
NA	few	TRBV30	TRBJ1-1	CAWSAGMNTEAFF	TGTGCCTGGAGTGCGGGGATGAACACTGAAGCTTTCTTT
NA	NA	TRBV5-6	TRBJ2-7	CASSTTGSKQYF	TGTGCCAGCAGTACCACGGGATCTAAGCAGTACTTC
NA	NA	TRBV15	TRBJ1-4	CATSGGLSTNEKLFF	TGTGCCACCAGCGGGGGTTTGAGTACTAATGAAAAACTGTTTTTT
TRBD1	NA	TRBV6-6	TRBJ2-5	CASSRDSQETQYF	TGTGCCAGCAGCCGGGACAGTCAAGAGACCCAGTACTTC
NA	NA	TRBV9	TRBJ2-7	CASTLGWGGPYEQYF	TGTGCCAGCACCCTAGGTTGGGGGGGCCCCTACGAGCAGTACTTC
NA	once	TRBV7-9	TRBJ2-7	CASSLLGQWSSYEQYF	TGTGCCAGCAGCTTACTAGGACAATGGAGCTCCTACGAGCAGTACTTC
NA	NA	TRBV28	TRBJ2-7	CASSPSGQPAYEQYF	TGTGCCAGCAGTCCGTCCGGACAGCCAGCCTACGAGCAGTACTTC
NA	NA	TRBV5-1	TRBJ2-1	CASSLVQTLYNEQFF	TGCGCCAGCAGCTTGGTGCAGACCTTATACAATGAGCAGTTCTTC
NA	NA	TRBV5-8	TRBJ1-1	CASSPAGYTEAFF	TGTGCCAGCAGCCCGGCGGGGTACACTGAAGCTTTCTTT
TRBD2	NA	TRBV7-8	TRBJ2-7	CASSLQQGKLTSGRRGEQYF	TGTGCCAGCAGCCTACAACAGGGCAAACTGACTAGCGGCAGGCGCGGCGAGCAGTACTTC
NA	NA	TRBV28	TRBJ2-7	CASSSPPGDYEQYF	TGTGCCAGCAGTTCCCCCCCCGGGGACTACGAGCAGTACTTC
TRBD2	NA	TRBV30	TRBJ2-7	CAWSISLPGLAGAGEQYF	TGTGCCTGGAGTATATCTTTACCCGGACTAGCGGGAGCCGGCGAGCAGTACTTC
TRBD2	once	TRBV5-1	TRBJ2-7	CASSFPASGGGYEQYF	TGCGCCAGCAGCTTTCCGGCTAGCGGGGGAGGCTACGAGCAGTACTTC
NA	NA	TRBV11-2	TRBJ2-1	CASSLVTERSYNEQFF	TGTGCCAGCAGCTTAGTGACGGAACGCTCCTACAATGAGCAGTTCTTC
TRBD2	NA	TRBV28	TRBJ2-7	CASSHWGLAGGPGEQYF	TGTGCCAGCAGTCACTGGGGACTAGCGGGAGGGCCGGGCGAGCAGTACTTC
NA	NA	TRBV30	TRBJ1-2	CAWSGGIHGYTF	TGTGCCTGGAGTGGGGGGATACATGGCTACACCTTC
NA	NA	TRBV11-2	TRBJ2-1	CASSLGLLSNFYNEQFF	TGTGCCAGCAGCTTAGGCCTCCTGTCCAATTTTTACAATGAGCAGTTCTTC
NA	once	TRBV2	TRBJ1-1	CASSDRGSFMNTEAFF	TGTGCCAGCAGTGATCGGGGCTCCTTCATGAACACTGAAGCTTTCTTT
TRBD2	NA	TRBV7-9	TRBJ2-7	CASSAGGGRGYEQYF	TGTGCCAGCAGCGCCGGGGGCGGGAGGGGCTACGAGCAGTACTTC
NA	NA	TRBV6-5	TRBJ1-1	CASSYSRGERDTEAFF	TGTGCCAGCAGTTACTCGAGAGGGGAGAGAGACACTGAAGCTTTCTTT
TRBD2	once	TRBV4-1	TRBJ2-3	CASSQVGAGGTDTQYF	TGCGCCAGCAGCCAAGTTGGGGCGGGGGGCACAGATACGCAGTATTTT
NA	NA	TRBV7-3	TRBJ2-2	CASSLAFTGELFF	TGTGCCAGCAGCTTAGCGTTCACCGGGGAGCTGTTTTTT
NA	medium-sized	TRBV4-2	TRBJ1-2	CASSQDSRDPPTGTF	TGTGCCAGCAGCCAAGATTCCCGGGACCCCCCAACCGGTACCTTC
NA	NA	TRBV27	TRBJ2-7	CASSLWGYEQYF	TGTGCCAGCAGTTTGTGGGGCTACGAGCAGTACTTC